Listed below are T cell receptor beta chains from one sample, sequenced in a study of cytomegalovirus exposure and HLA in healthy donors. Method: immunoSEQ multiplex PCR; TCRdb's copy keeps in-frame clones and lacks some. The top ten hold about 7.9% of the sample, which has about 140,000 clones, approximately 86% seen once. The sequencing sample was made of PBMCs. The receptors derive from a woman between 18 and 30 years old in good health and CMV-seropositive. The CDR3 runs from the conserved cysteine through the conserved F or W. A D gene is named only where the DNA matches it firmly. Clone size is given for some rows only: seen once, a few or many times, or a class if the clone is expanded.

d_call,cdr3_length,clone_size,j_call,v_call,cdr3_nt,cdr3_aa
TRBD2,15,-,TRBJ2-2,TRBV9,TGTGCCAGCAGCCCAGGACTAGCCAACACCGGGGAGCTGTTTTTT,CASSPGLANTGELFF
-,15,once,TRBJ1-1,TRBV6-1,TGTGCCAGCAGATGGGAGGGGGTAATGAACACTGAAGCTTTCTTT,CASRWEGVMNTEAFF
-,15,-,TRBJ2-1,TRBV19,TGTGCCAGTAGTTGGGGACTTTCGATTAACAATGAGCAGTTCTTC,CASSWGLSINNEQFF
-,14,few,TRBJ2-7,TRBV10-2,TGCGCCAGCAGTGAGTCTCACGCCGGGGACGAGCAGTACTTC,CASSESHAGDEQYF
-,14,once,TRBJ1-2,TRBV5-1,TGCGCCAGCAGCCTCAGCAGGGTCGACTATGGCTACACCTTC,CASSLSRVDYGYTF
TRBD2,15,-,TRBJ2-7,TRBV6-6,TGTGCCAGCAGTTCAGGACTAGCGGGATCGGACGAGCAGTACTTC,CASSSGLAGSDEQYF
TRBD1,14,-,TRBJ1-2,TRBV30,TGTGCCTGGGACCCCCTGACAGGGGAGTATGGCTACACCTTC,CAWDPLTGEYGYTF
-,15,-,TRBJ2-3,TRBV7-2,TGTGCCAGCAGCCCTACAGGGCCCCGCACAGATACGCAGTATTTT,CASSPTGPRTDTQYF
-,14,-,TRBJ1-1,TRBV4-1,TGCGCCAGCAGCCTACGGACAGTAACAACTGAAGCTTTCTTT,CASSLRTVTTEAFF
-,15,-,TRBJ1-1,TRBV7-8,TGTGCCAGCAGCTTAAGTCCGGGACTCAACACTGAAGCTTTCTTT,CASSLSPGLNTEAFF
TRBD1,14,-,TRBJ2-1,TRBV9,TGTGCCAGCAGCGGACAGGGGCATTACAATGAGCAGTTCTTC,CASSGQGHYNEQFF
-,12,-,TRBJ2-5,TRBV7-2,TGTGCCAGCAGCTTGGAGCTTGGGACCCAGTACTTC,CASSLELGTQYF
-,21,-,TRBJ2-3,TRBV9,TGTGCCAGCAGCGTAGCTACTTATGCGGGTGGTGAAGACAGGAACACAGATACGCAGTATTTT,CASSVATYAGGEDRNTDTQYF
-,16,few,TRBJ2-6,TRBV4-3,TGCGCCAGCAGCCAAGAGTGGGGGGCTGGGGCCAACGTCCTGACTTTC,CASSQEWGAGANVLTF
TRBD2,16,once,TRBJ2-1,TRBV28,TGTGCCAGCAGTGGGAGCGGGGGGGCTGAAAGCAATGAGCAGTTCTTC,CASSGSGGAESNEQFF
-,16,-,TRBJ2-1,TRBV5-1,TGCGCCAGCAGCTGGGCTGCTCGGGAGAAGTACAATGAGCAGTTCTTC,CASSWAAREKYNEQFF
-,13,-,TRBJ2-3,TRBV7-9,TGTGCCAGCGAAGGGGCCTACACAGATACGCAGTATTTT,CASEGAYTDTQYF
TRBD2,16,-,TRBJ2-5,TRBV18,TGTGCCAGCTCACCAATGAGCGGGGGGGGACAAGAGACCCAGTACTTC,CASSPMSGGGQETQYF
TRBD2,15,-,TRBJ2-6,TRBV5-1,TGCGCCAGCAGCTTACTAGCGGCTGGGGCCAACGTCCTGACTTTC,CASSLLAAGANVLTF
TRBD2,17,-,TRBJ2-6,TRBV27,TGTGCCAGCAGTCCCCCTAGCGGGAGAGGTGGGGCCAACGTCCTGACTTTC,CASSPPSGRGGANVLTF
TRBD1,17,-,TRBJ2-2,TRBV27,TGTGCCAGCAGATCGTCGCCGACAGGGGGGGACACCGGGGAGCTGTTTTTT,CASRSSPTGGDTGELFF
-,19,-,TRBJ1-3,TRBV7-2,TGTGCCAGCAGCTTAAGTGGAGGGCTGTTTTCCCCCTCTGGAAACACCATATATTTT,CASSLSGGLFSPSGNTIYF
TRBD2,19,-,TRBJ2-7,TRBV15,TGTGCCACCAGCAGACACAGCAGGGTCGGAGCGGGAGCGTCCTACGAGCAGTACTTC,CATSRHSRVGAGASYEQYF
-,14,-,TRBJ1-2,TRBV10-3,TGTGCCATCAGTCGGCAGGCCTTAAACTATGGCTACACCTTC,CAISRQALNYGYTF
TRBD1,14,-,TRBJ2-7,TRBV27,TGTGCCAGCAGTTTAGACAGGGCGTCGTTCGAGCAGTACTTC,CASSLDRASFEQYF
TRBD2,17,-,TRBJ2-3,TRBV5-3,TGTGCCAGAAGCTTATGTTTGGCGGGAGAAAGCACAGATACGCAGTATTTT,CARSLCLAGESTDTQYF
TRBD1,13,-,TRBJ1-2,TRBV28,TGTGCCAGCAGCCCAGGGGGGACCTATGGCTACACCTTC,CASSPGGTYGYTF
-,14,-,TRBJ2-5,TRBV18,TGTGCCAGCTCACCAGGGGCCCCCGGAGAGACCCAGTACTTC,CASSPGAPGETQYF
-,13,-,TRBJ2-3,TRBV15,TGTGCCACCAGCAGAGAGACTACAGATACGCAGTATTTT,CATSRETTDTQYF
-,15,-,TRBJ2-1,TRBV5-1,TGCGCCAGCAGCATGTCCGTAGTCCCAGGCAATGAGCAGTTCTTC,CASSMSVVPGNEQFF
TRBD1,17,once,TRBJ1-2,TRBV5-1,TGCGCCAGCAGCCCCGGGACAGTCGGGAACATTAACTATGGCTACACCTTC,CASSPGTVGNINYGYTF
-,11,-,TRBJ2-1,TRBV2,TGTGCCAGCACGGGATACAATGAGCAGTTCTTC,CASTGYNEQFF
TRBD2,15,-,TRBJ2-1,TRBV2,TGTGCCAGCAGTGGTCTAGCGGGTATAACCAATGAGCAGTTCTTC,CASSGLAGITNEQFF
-,15,-,TRBJ2-7,TRBV5-1,TGCGCCAGCAGCTTGGGACCCTTGGGGGGAAACGAGCAGTACTTC,CASSLGPLGGNEQYF
TRBD1,14,few,TRBJ1-2,TRBV5-1,TGCGCCAGCAGCTTCAACAGGGGTGACTATGGCTACACCTTC,CASSFNRGDYGYTF
TRBD1,16,-,TRBJ1-4,TRBV28,TGTGCCAGCAGCTCAACAGGGGGCGTCACTAATGAAAAACTGTTTTTT,CASSSTGGVTNEKLFF
TRBD2,16,-,TRBJ2-5,TRBV5-4,TGTGCCAGCAGCTTAGGACTAGCGGGGATCCAAGAGACCCAGTACTTC,CASSLGLAGIQETQYF
-,13,-,TRBJ1-2,TRBV11-2,TGTGCCAGCAGCTTAGGACATAACTATGGCTACACCTTC,CASSLGHNYGYTF
TRBD2,14,-,TRBJ2-5,TRBV5-4,TGTGCCAGCAGCTCCGCCGGGACTAGAAAGACCCAGTACTTC,CASSSAGTRKTQYF
TRBD2,16,-,TRBJ2-5,TRBV9,TGTGCCAGCAGCGACGGGACTAGCGGGAGCAGGGAGACCCAGTACTTC,CASSDGTSGSRETQYF
TRBD1,13,-,TRBJ1-4,TRBV5-1,TGCGCCAGCAGCCAGACAGGGAGGGAAAAACTGTTTTTT,CASSQTGREKLFF
TRBD1,14,-,TRBJ1-1,TRBV5-4,TGTGCCAGCAGCTGGGACAGGCCAAACACTGAAGCTTTCTTT,CASSWDRPNTEAFF
TRBD1,14,-,TRBJ1-1,TRBV7-9,TGTGCCAGCAGCTTCGACAGGGGGGGAACTGAAGCTTTCTTT,CASSFDRGGTEAFF
-,15,-,TRBJ2-7,TRBV9,TGTGCCAGCAGCGTAGCCCCAGGGGTTAGGTACGAGCAGTACTTC,CASSVAPGVRYEQYF
-,10,once,TRBJ1-1,TRBV20-1,TGCAGTGCTAGAGGTCGTGAAGCTTTCTTT,CSARGREAFF